One and the same sample provided the 5 T cell receptor beta chains below, sequenced in a study of regulatory T cells in long-lasting Graves disease. Relying on iRepertoire HTBI primers and Arm-PCR of CDR3 regions, the team built TCR beta libraries. One entry per CDR3 protein, called by TCRdb with MiXCR from the multiplex PCR reads. This table holds 350,000 to 450,000 distinct CDR3 sequences, over 15% found once. The time point: newly diagnosed GD, antithyroid drugs for less than 3 months. The authors made the TCR library using RNA they extracted from PBMCs. This sample also appeared in a second study, on T cells in Graves' hyperthyroidism and ophthalmopathy.

The sample here was peripheral blood mononuclear cells (PBMCs), taken at new diagnosis, from a patient treated with antithyroid drugs. These receptors were obtained from a man aged 40-49 years with Graves disease.

This clonotype was observed at least ten times. This chain links TRBV19 with TRBJ2-7, with 8 nucleotides matching TRBD1. V lost 6 bases and J lost 0; bases outside the gene matches: 4. The CDR3 is made up of 14 amino acids. CDR1 and CDR2 from the germline V gene are LNHDA and SQIVND (reference sequence). In nucleotides, the CDR3 is TGTGCCAGTAGATCGGGACAGGACTCCTACGAGCAGTACTTC. It codes for CASRSGQDSYEQYF.

This clonotype was seen repeatedly, ten times or more. The chain combines TRBV5-1 with TRBJ1-2, with 9 bases lining up with TRBD1. The CDR3 is 16 residues long. V trimming: 0 bases; J trimming: 3 bases; junction bases outside the gene matches: 6. From germline, CDR1 is SGHRS and CDR2 YFSETQ. The CDR3 DNA reads as TGCGCCAGCAGCTTGGCCTCAGGACAGGGGTACTATGGCTACACCTTC. It specifies CASSLASGQGYYGYTF.

In its sample, this clonotype was seen many times. This sequence joins TRBV20-1 and TRBJ1-3; D unclear. Germline V lookup: CDR1 DFQATT, CDR2 SNEGSKA (reference sequence). The CDR3 totals 11 residues. V was clipped by 4 bases and J by 3 bases, with 4 bases between them. This chain's CDR3 is CSAKYGNTIYF. DNA of the CDR3: TGCAGTGCTAAATATGGAAACACCATATATTTT.

This clonotype was counted between two and nine times. The CDR3 sequence: CASVRGAGELFF. In DNA form, the CDR3 reads TGTGCCAGCGTCCGGGGGGCCGGGGAGCTGTTTTTT. V is TRBV28 and J is TRBJ2-2; 7 bases are shared with TRBD2. The CDR3 has 12 amino acids. V lost 8 bases, J lost 6 bases, and 3 bases stayed unmatched. Germline values: CDR1 MDHEN, CDR2 SYDVKM.

This clonotype was counted ten times or more. This chain joins TRBV6-4 and TRBJ2-2; no reliable D call. Germline V CDR1 and CDR2: MRHNA, SNTAGT. CDR3 length: 15 amino acids. V gave up 3 bases and J gave up 7 bases, with 15 bases separating them. The CDR3 DNA is TGTGCCAGCAGTGAGGACGGCAGTGGTGGCGGGGAGCTGTTTTTT. The encoded protein is CASSEDGSGGGELFF.